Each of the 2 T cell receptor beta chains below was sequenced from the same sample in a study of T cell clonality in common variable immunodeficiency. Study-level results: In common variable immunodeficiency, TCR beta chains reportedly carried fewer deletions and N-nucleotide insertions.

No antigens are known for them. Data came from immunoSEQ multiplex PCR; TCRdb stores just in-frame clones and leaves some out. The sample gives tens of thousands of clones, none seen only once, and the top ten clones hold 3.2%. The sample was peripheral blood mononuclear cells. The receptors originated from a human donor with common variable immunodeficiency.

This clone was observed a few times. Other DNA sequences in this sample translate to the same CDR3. Partial CDR3 DNA: TGTGCCAGCTCACCGCTTCTAGCGGGAGCGGTCGATGAG. Protein: CASSPLLAGAVDE. The CDR3, in full, reads CASSPLLAGAVDEQFF. The chain uses TRBV18 and TRBJ2-1; TRBD2 matches at 10 bases. Sequencing ends 3 residues short of the CDR3 end; the germline J gene provides the rest. This CDR3 is built from 16 residues. The V gene's germline CDR1 is KGHSH and CDR2 LQKENI. V was pared by 3 bases and J by 8 bases, with 10 bases of the junction left unmatched.

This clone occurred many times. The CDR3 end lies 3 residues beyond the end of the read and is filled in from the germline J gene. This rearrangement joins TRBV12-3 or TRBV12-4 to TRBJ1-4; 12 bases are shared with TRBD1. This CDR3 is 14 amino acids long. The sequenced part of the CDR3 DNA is TGTGCCAGCAGACAAGGGACAGGGGGCTTCAAA. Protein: CASRQGTGGFK. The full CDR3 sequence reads CASRQGTGGFKLFF.